This T cell receptor beta chain was found in a study of T cell responses to AZD1222 COVID-19 vaccine. Profiled with immunoSEQ multiplex PCR; TCRdb holds only in-frame clones, not every one. In the table there are roughly 140,000 clones, around four fifths of which are singletons. The CDR3 spans 15 residues. The junction had 7 bases not matched to a gene; V was cut back by 6 bases and J by 3 bases. The germline CDR1 and CDR2 sequences are SNHLY and FYNNEI. Turning to this clone: The antigen remains undetermined.

General observations from the study: Donor demographics were predominantly white British with a female majority; clonal diversity may be underestimated. Spike-specific TCR breadth rose after two AZD1222 doses, and depth rose as well. Close to half of all spike-specific TCRs reportedly target regions of the variants that are unmutated.

The sequence was obtained from an adult in good health. J is TRBJ2-1 and V is TRBV2; 8 nucleotides align to TRBD1. The source was peripheral blood, collected on day 0 of MenACWY control vaccination. The CDR3 sequence: CASRLEGTGYNEQFF. The CDR3 nucleotides read TGTGCCAGCAGGCTCGAGGGGACAGGCTACAATGAGCAGTTCTTC. The full variable domain, completed using reference TRBV2 and TRBJ2-1, is EPEVTQTPSHQVTQMGQEVILRCVPISNHLYFYWYRQILGQKVEFLVSFYNNEISEKSEIFDDQFSVERPDGSNFTLKIRSTKLEDSAMYFCASRLEGTGYNEQFFGPGTRLTVL.